The 24 T cell receptor beta chains presented below share a single source sample, sequenced in a study of beta chain features in type 1 diabetes. What was sequenced were expressed TCRB transcripts, since all of the isolated RNA had been reverse transcribed. The table came from immunoSEQ multiplex PCR; TCRdb's copy has only in-frame clones and leaves some out. The data contain roughly 380,000 clones, 15% to 20% of them seen just once; the ten biggest clones take up 0.044%. Sequenced: naive CD4+ T cells from blood. The receptor source for this set is a woman in her late teens or twenties in good health.

This chain connects TRBV9 to TRBJ2-7; 11 positions agree with TRBD1. The J segment lost 6 bases and the V segment lost 3 bases, leaving 2 bases of the junction unmatched. CDR3 length: 13 residues. Germline V CDR1 and CDR2: SGDLS, YYNGEE. CDR3 DNA: TGTGCCAGCAGCGCCGGGACAGGGGGCGAGCAGTACTTC. It yields the protein CASSAGTGGEQYF.

The chain is built from TRBV5-1 and TRBJ2-7; tentative D call: TRBD2 (5 bases). V lost 0 bases and J 0 bases, leaving 10 bases between the germline ends. CDR1 and CDR2 from the germline V gene are SGHRS and YFSETQ. The CDR3 covers 15 residues. This CDR3 reads CASSLEAASSYEQYF. CDR3 nucleotides: TGCGCCAGCAGCTTGGAAGCGGCGAGCTCCTACGAGCAGTACTTC.

This clone was recorded a few times. The V call is TRBV29-1, the J call TRBJ2-1, with D possibly matching TRBD2 (6 bases). Trimming stripped 5 bases from V and 1 base from J, with 15 bases between. The CDR3 has 15 amino acids. CDR1 is SQVTM and CDR2 is ANQGSEA in the germline V gene. The CDR3 DNA reads TGCAGCGTTAGACGGGAGATAGAGTCCTACAATGAGCAGTTCTTC. Residues: CSVRREIESYNEQFF.

This clone was seen more than once but under ten times. The rearrangement links TRBV15 to TRBJ1-1; 8 bases map to TRBD1. V was clipped by 0 bases and J by 5 bases; unmatched bases: 8. The CDR3 consists of 16 residues. Germline V lookup: CDR1 LNHNV, CDR2 YYDKDF (reference sequence). For the CDR3, the DNA is TGTGCCACCAGCAGAGATCTAGTGACAGGGGAAACTGAAGCTTTCTTT. Translation gives CATSRDLVTGETEAFF. The complete variable domain, with remaining parts taken from reference TRBV15 and TRBJ1-1, reads DAMVIQNPRYQVTQFGKPVTLSCSQTLNHNVMYWYQQKSSQAPKLLFHYYDKDFNNEADTPDNFQSRRPNTSFCFLDIRSPGLGDTAMYLCATSRDLVTGETEAFFGQGTRLTVV.

This clone was seen more than once but under ten times. V and J are TRBV4-2 and TRBJ2-1, with TRBD2 matching 12 bases. J lost 8 bases, V lost 1 base, and 6 bases had no gene match. CDR3 size: 16 residues. From germline, CDR1 is LGHNA and CDR2 YNFKEQ. The CDR3 spells CASSQVGLAGPDEQFF. CDR3 nucleotides: TGTGCCAGCAGCCAAGTCGGACTAGCGGGACCTGATGAGCAGTTCTTC.

This clone was counted a few times. The V and J genes are TRBV5-4 and TRBJ1-2; the D gene is possibly TRBD1 (5 bases). Trimming removed 4 bases at V and 6 bases at J, with 16 bases between. Germline CDR1 SGHNT, CDR2 YYREEE (reference sequence). This CDR3 spans 14 amino acids. The CDR3 region is CASSPSGGFNGYTF. The CDR3 DNA follows: TGTGCCAGCAGCCCCTCGGGGGGGTTCAATGGCTACACCTTC.

J is TRBJ2-1 and V is TRBV28; no reliable D call. The CDR3 covers 13 residues. Between the trimmed V and J ends, which lost 1 base and 6 bases, there was a span of 7 bases. CDR1 and CDR2 (germline): MDHEN, SYDVKM. The CDR3: CASSLSLLNEQFF. DNA of the CDR3: TGTGCCAGCAGTTTATCTCTCCTCAATGAGCAGTTCTTC.

The V call is TRBV6-1, the J call TRBJ2-7; the match to TRBD2 covers 11 bases. With V trimmed by 6 bases and J by 7 bases, 2 bases remained unmatched. The length of the CDR3 is 12 residues. Germline assignment: CDR1 MNHNS and CDR2 SASEGT. This CDR3 is CASSRLAGEQYF. CDR3 nucleotide sequence: TGTGCCAGCAGCAGACTAGCGGGGGAGCAGTACTTC.

Only a few counts were recorded for this clone. The rearrangement joins TRBV30 to TRBJ1-1; TRBD1 aligns across 7 bases. With 1 base clipped from V and 0 bases from J, the junction kept 2 bases outside the gene matches. Germline assignment: CDR1 GTSNPN and CDR2 SVGIG (reference sequence). The CDR3 has 14 amino acids. The CDR3 is CAWSGGTVNTEAFF. CDR3 sequence (DNA): TGTGCCTGGAGTGGGGGGACAGTGAACACTGAAGCTTTCTTT.

The chain couples TRBV2 to TRBJ1-2, with D possibly matching TRBD1 (6 bases). There are 12 residues in the CDR3. V lost 10 bases and J lost 2, with 11 bases in between. CDR1 is SNHLY and CDR2 is FYNNEI in the germline V gene. The CDR3 sequence is CATSTGNYGYTF. DNA for the CDR3: TGTGCCACCTCAACAGGGAACTATGGCTACACCTTC.

This clone has only a few counts. This sequence joins TRBV7-9 and TRBJ1-4; 7 nucleotides match TRBD1. CDR3 length equals 14 residues. V was clipped by 0 bases and J by 8 bases; unmatched bases: 3. CDR1 is SEHNR, CDR2 FQNEAQ, per germline (reference sequence). CDR3 bases: TGTGCCAGCAGCTTAGCCGGACAGGAGGAAAAACTGTTTTTT. As protein: CASSLAGQEEKLFF.

The rearrangement links TRBV29-1 to TRBJ1-1, with unresolved D. The V gene's germline CDR1 is SQVTM and CDR2 ANQGSEA. The V end was cut by 2 bases, the J end by 6 bases, with 10 bases between. The CDR3 extends over 12 amino acids. CDR3 in DNA: TGCAGCGTTGAAAGTCTGGGCCCTGAAGCTTTCTTT. Encoded protein: CSVESLGPEAFF.

The rearrangement joins TRBV19 to TRBJ2-7; possible D gene TRBD1, 5 bases. This CDR3 has 14 amino acids. The V end was cut by 9 bases, the J end by 5 bases, with 20 bases between. Germline V gene data show CDR1 as LNHDA and CDR2 as SQIVND (reference sequence). The CDR3 here is CARAGAGKVHEQYF. Here the CDR3 DNA reads TGTGCCAGGGCCGGAGCAGGGAAAGTCCACGAGCAGTACTTC.

Only a few counts were recorded for this clone. This chain uses TRBV30 with TRBJ1-1; the D is unclear. Germline CDR1 GTSNPN, CDR2 SVGIG (reference sequence). This CDR3 comprises 10 residues. Between the trimmed V and J ends, which lost 2 bases and 7 bases, there was a span of 5 bases. As DNA, the CDR3 is TGTGCCTGGAGTTCGGTTGAAGCTTTCTTT. It yields the protein CAWSSVEAFF.

V is TRBV4-1 and J is TRBJ1-2; TRBD1 matches 9 bases. This CDR3 region has 15 residues. Trimming cost V 4 bases and J 5 bases; bases outside gene matches: 8. CDR1 and CDR2 (germline): MGHRA, YSYEKL. CDR3 amino acids: CASSRLSGTGYGYTF. The CDR3 nucleotides are TGCGCCAGCAGCCGCTTATCCGGGACAGGGTATGGCTACACCTTC.

This clone was counted only a few times. The chain combines TRBV11-1 with TRBJ2-2; 8 bases agree with TRBD2. The V segment lost 7 bases and the J segment 4 bases; nucleotides outside the gene matches: 8. The CDR3 consists of 15 residues. In germline, CDR1 is SGHAT, CDR2 FQDESV (reference sequence). In DNA, the CDR3 is TGTGCCAGCAACCCTAGCGGGTTAGTCACCGGGGAGCTGTTTTTT. Amino acid sequence: CASNPSGLVTGELFF. Full variable domain (outside the CDR3, taken from reference TRBV11-1 and TRBJ2-2): EAEVAQSPRYKITEKSQAVAFWCDPISGHATLYWYRQILGQGPELLVQFQDESVVDDSQLPKDRFSAERLKGVDSTLKIQPAELGDSAMYLCASNPSGLVTGELFFGEGSRLTVL.

This clone came up a few times. The chain employs TRBV7-9 and TRBJ2-7, with TRBD1 identical over 7 bases. V dropped 3 bases and J dropped 0; count of bases not matched to a gene: 2. The CDR3 loop spans 14 amino acids. CDR1 is SEHNR and CDR2 is FQNEAQ in the germline V gene (reference sequence). CDR3 protein: CASSLTGSSYEQYF. The CDR3, as DNA: TGTGCCAGCAGCTTGACAGGGTCCTCCTACGAGCAGTACTTC.

This clone was observed a handful of times. V usage is TRBV6-5 and J usage is TRBJ1-6; TRBD1 matches 7 bases. The junction had 8 bases not matched to a gene; V was cut back by 5 bases and J by 7 bases. There are 15 residues in the CDR3. The V gene's germline CDR1 is MNHEY and CDR2 SVGAGI. The CDR3 loop reads CASSLGPGGNSPLHF. CDR3 sequence (DNA): TGTGCCAGCAGTCTGGGGCCAGGGGGAAATTCACCCCTCCACTTT.

This clone came up a few times. This chain joins TRBV4-2 and TRBJ2-5; possibly TRBD2 for D (5 bases). Germline V lookup: CDR1 LGHNA, CDR2 YNFKEQ. This CDR3 contains 17 residues. The V end was cut by 3 bases, the J end by 1 base, with 18 bases between. The chain's CDR3 is CASSHPPLAEVQETQYF. CDR3 sequence (DNA): TGTGCCAGCAGCCATCCGCCCCTGGCGGAGGTCCAAGAGACCCAGTACTTC.

J is TRBJ2-1 and V is TRBV18; 9 bases match TRBD1. The CDR3 has 15 residues. J gave up 2 bases and V 5 bases, and 4 bases lay outside the gene matches. CDR1 and CDR2 from the germline V gene are KGHSH and LQKENI. Here the CDR3 DNA reads TGTGCCAGCTCAGCCGGGACAGGGCCCTACAATGAGCAGTTCTTC. Protein product: CASSAGTGPYNEQFF.

The chain is built from TRBV11-2 and TRBJ1-5, with a weak D call TRBD1 (5 bases). The CDR3 has 14 residues. The V end was cut by 4 bases, the J end by 3 bases, with 10 bases between. Germline CDR1 SGHAT, CDR2 FQNNGV. The CDR3 loop is CASSYDRYNQPQHF. The CDR3 DNA reads TGTGCCAGCAGCTATGACAGATACAATCAGCCCCAGCATTTT.

V usage is TRBV30 and J usage is TRBJ1-4; the D is unclear. The germline V gene has CDR1 GTSNPN and CDR2 SVGIG (reference sequence). Deletions cut 5 bases from V and 3 bases from J, with 10 bases between. The CDR3 spans 13 residues. CDR3 region: CAWGRSANEKLFF. The CDR3 DNA follows: TGTGCCTGGGGGAGGTCGGCTAATGAAAAACTGTTTTTT. Using reference TRBV30 and TRBJ1-4 for the parts outside the CDR3, the full variable domain is SQTIHQWPATLVQPVGSPLSLECTVEGTSNPNLYWYRQAAGRGLQLLFYSVGIGQISSEVPQNLSASRPQDRQFILSSKKLLLSDSGFYLCAWGRSANEKLFFGSGTQLSVL.

This clone was observed a handful of times. The gene calls are TRBV7-2 and TRBJ2-3, with 8 bases matching TRBD2. The CDR3 runs to 14 residues. Trimming at V came to 5 bases and at J to 5 bases, leaving 6 bases not matched to a gene. Per germline, CDR1 SGHTA and CDR2 FQGNSA. The CDR3 loop is CASSESGRQDTQYF. Here the CDR3 DNA reads TGTGCCAGCAGCGAAAGCGGGAGACAAGATACGCAGTATTTT. Looking up the rest from reference TRBV7-2 and TRBJ2-3 gives the full variable domain: GAGVSQSPSNKVTEKGKDVELRCDPISGHTALYWYRQSLGQGLEFLIYFQGNSAPDKSGLPSDRFSAERTGGSVSTLTIQRTQQEDSAVYLCASSESGRQDTQYFGPGTRLTVL.

This clone showed up just a few times. This chain joins TRBV5-1 and TRBJ1-5; D unclear. Trimming stripped 5 bases from V and 4 bases from J, with 16 bases between. From germline, CDR1 is SGHRS and CDR2 YFSETQ. This CDR3 has 15 amino acids. The CDR3 spells CASSLEDFSNQPQHF. In DNA, the CDR3 is TGCGCCAGCAGTTTAGAGGACTTCTCTAATCAGCCCCAGCATTTT.